A selection of T cell receptor beta chains follows, all from one sample in a study of cytomegalovirus exposure and HLA in healthy donors. This table comes from immunoSEQ multiplex PCR, and its TCRdb copy is limited to in-frame clones, with some not included. The table lists about 190,000 clones, about 84% of them singletons. Input material: PBMCs. These receptors were collected from a man between 45 and 60 years old in good health and CMV-seronegative. Each CDR3 is given with its conserved first and last residue. Fields, in order: J gene, D gene, V gene, clone size, CDR3 DNA, CDR3 protein. D genes are given only for firm matches. Only part of the rows carry a size: once, few, many, or a class if the clone is expanded.

>TRBJ1-5|.|TRBV2|.
TGTGCCAGCAGTAAAAATACAGGGATGGGCAATCAGCCCCAGCATTTT
CASSKNTGMGNQPQHF
>TRBJ2-3|TRBD2|TRBV30|.
TGTGCCTGGAGTGTAGCGGGGGGGCGGGGGGATACGCAGTATTTT
CAWSVAGGRGDTQYF
>TRBJ2-5|TRBD1|TRBV13|.
TGTGCCAGCAGCTTAGGGGGACAGAACCAAGAGACCCAGTACTTC
CASSLGGQNQETQYF
>TRBJ2-7|TRBD1|TRBV7-9|few
TGTGCCAGCAGCTTAACCGACTCCGGGACAGGGTTCTACGAGCAGTACTTC
CASSLTDSGTGFYEQYF
>TRBJ1-1|TRBD1|TRBV5-1|.
TGCGCCAGCAGCTTGGGGCAGGGGGCTGAAGCTTTCTTT
CASSLGQGAEAFF
>TRBJ1-2|.|TRBV30|.
TGTGCCTGGAGTGTACGTGGGGGGGCCTGGTACACCTTC
CAWSVRGGAWYTF
>TRBJ2-5|TRBD1|TRBV18|.
TGTGCCAGCTCACCACCGGGGACAGGGGGCAAAGAGACCCAGTACTTC
CASSPPGTGGKETQYF
>TRBJ2-5|.|TRBV7-8|.
TGTGCCAGCAGCTTAGTTGACACCCAAGAGACCCAGTACTTC
CASSLVDTQETQYF
>TRBJ1-1|.|TRBV5-1|once
TGCGCCAGCAGCTTGTGGAGGGCGGAAAAAGCTGAAGCTTTCTTT
CASSLWRAEKAEAFF
>TRBJ2-2|.|TRBV21-1|.
TGTGCCAGCAGCAAGGACTCCTTCCACGGGGAGCTGTTTTTT
CASSKDSFHGELFF
>TRBJ1-2|TRBD1|TRBV7-9|.
TGTGCCAGCAGCTCGTATCGGACAGGGGAGAACTATGGCTACACCTTC
CASSSYRTGENYGYTF
>TRBJ1-1|.|TRBV18|once
TGTGCCAGCTCAGAGACAGAGGCCACTGAAGCTTTCTTT
CASSETEATEAFF
>TRBJ2-3|.|TRBV4-2|.
TGTGCCAGCAGCCAAGACGTCCTAGCAGTGGCAGATACGCAGTATTTT
CASSQDVLAVADTQYF
>TRBJ1-1|.|TRBV29-1|few
TGCAGCGTTCCTGTTTTCGGGACTGAAGCTTTCTTT
CSVPVFGTEAFF
>TRBJ1-1|.|TRBV14|.
TGTGCCAGCAGCTTACAACTGAACACTGAAGCTTTCTTT
CASSLQLNTEAFF
>TRBJ2-7|TRBD2|TRBV30|.
TGTGCCTGGGGACTAGGCGGTGGCGAGCAGTACTTC
CAWGLGGGEQYF
>TRBJ1-6|.|TRBV5-5|.
TGTGCCAGCAGCGCCCCGGACACCAATTCACCCCTCCACTTT
CASSAPDTNSPLHF
>TRBJ2-6|TRBD2|TRBV7-2|.
TGTGCCAGCAGCTTAGCGGGGGGGTCTGGGGCCAACGTCCTGACTTTC
CASSLAGGSGANVLTF
>TRBJ2-1|.|TRBV18|.
TGTGCCAGCACATTCGGACAAAACAATGAGCAGTTCTTC
CASTFGQNNEQFF
>TRBJ2-7|.|TRBV7-9|.
TGTTCCAGCAGCTACACCTACGAGCAGTACTTC
CSSSYTYEQYF
>TRBJ1-5|.|TRBV7-2|few
TGTGCCAGCAGCTTAAACTCCCGTGTGAATCAGCCCCAGCATTTT
CASSLNSRVNQPQHF
>TRBJ1-6|TRBD1|TRBV6-1|few
TGTGCCAGCAGTGAAGGAAGGGACAGAAGTTCTTCACCCCTCCACTTT
CASSEGRDRSSSPLHF
>TRBJ1-6|.|TRBV2|.
TGTGCCAGCAGGAGGGCAGATTCACCCCTCCACTTT
CASRRADSPLHF
>TRBJ1-5|.|TRBV6-5|few
TGTGCCAGCAGCCCGGACTATAGCAATCAGCCCCAGCATTTT
CASSPDYSNQPQHF
>TRBJ1-2|TRBD1|TRBV19|.
TGTGCCAGTAGTTTCGGACAGGGCTATGGCTACACCTTC
CASSFGQGYGYTF
>TRBJ2-3|.|TRBV6-5|once
TGTGCCAGCAGAACGGGGGGCAGGACAGATACGCAGTATTTT
CASRTGGRTDTQYF
>TRBJ1-5|.|TRBV6-1|.
TGTGCCGGAGGGGCATGGGGTCAGTATCAGCCCCAGCATTTT
CAGGAWGQYQPQHF
>TRBJ2-1|.|TRBV19|.
TGTGCCAGTAGTATATATCCGGGGTACAATGAGCAGTTCTTC
CASSIYPGYNEQFF
>TRBJ2-7|.|TRBV7-6|.
TGTGCCAGCAGCCCCATGGAGCGGGCGGGCGAGCAGTACTTC
CASSPMERAGEQYF
>TRBJ1-1|.|TRBV6-1|.
TGTGCCAGCAGTCGAAGTTTCCAGGGTAGCACTGAAGCTTTCTTT
CASSRSFQGSTEAFF
>TRBJ2-7|.|TRBV2|once
TGTGCCAGCAGGCCCCGGGGCGAGCAGTACTTC
CASRPRGEQYF
>TRBJ2-7|.|TRBV11-2|.
TGTGCCAGCAGCTCCTTTAATCAGGGGGGCGAGCAGTACTTC
CASSSFNQGGEQYF
>TRBJ2-2|.|TRBV7-3|.
TGTGCCAGCAGCTTAGGGGAGAGAAGATCCGGGGAGCTGTTTTTT
CASSLGERRSGELFF
>TRBJ1-1|TRBD1|TRBV4-3|.
TGCGCCAGCAGCCAGTCCGGGACAGGGACATCGAACACTGAAGCTTTCTTT
CASSQSGTGTSNTEAFF
>TRBJ2-5|.|TRBV30|.
TGTGCCTGGCGGAAGGAGTTACAAGAGACCCAGTACTTC
CAWRKELQETQYF